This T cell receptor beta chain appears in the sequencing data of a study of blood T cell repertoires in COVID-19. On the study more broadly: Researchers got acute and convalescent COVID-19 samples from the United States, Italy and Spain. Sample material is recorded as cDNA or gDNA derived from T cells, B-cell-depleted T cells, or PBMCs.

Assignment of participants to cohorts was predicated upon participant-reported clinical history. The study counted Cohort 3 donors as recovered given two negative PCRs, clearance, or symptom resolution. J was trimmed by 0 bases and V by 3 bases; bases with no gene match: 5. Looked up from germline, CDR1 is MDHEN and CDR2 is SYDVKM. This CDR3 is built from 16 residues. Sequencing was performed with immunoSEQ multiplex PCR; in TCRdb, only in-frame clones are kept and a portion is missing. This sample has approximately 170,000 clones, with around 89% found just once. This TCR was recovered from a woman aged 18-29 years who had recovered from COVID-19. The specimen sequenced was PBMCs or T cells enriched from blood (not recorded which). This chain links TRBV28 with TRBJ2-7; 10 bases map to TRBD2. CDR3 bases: TGTGCCAGCAGTTTCCCTCGACTAGCGGGCTCCTACGAGCAGTACTTC. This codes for CASSFPRLAGSYEQYF.